Listed below are T cell receptor beta chains from one sample, sequenced in a study of cytomegalovirus exposure and HLA in healthy donors. The table came from immunoSEQ multiplex PCR; TCRdb's copy has only in-frame clones and leaves some out. The table lists roughly 120,000 clones, roughly 63% of them singletons. The sample was PBMCs. Source of these receptors: a woman in her 70s in good health and CMV-seropositive. The CDR3 runs from the conserved cysteine through the conserved F or W. The D gene is left open where the match is weak. A row's size may be missing; if present it is once, few, many or a size class.

abundance	d_gene	v_gene	j_gene	CDR3nt	CDR3aa
-	TRBD1	TRBV19	TRBJ1-1	TGTGCCAGTAGTATAGAACCGGGACAGGGAAGAGAAGCTTTCTTT	CASSIEPGQGREAFF
-	TRBD1	TRBV6-6	TRBJ2-2	TGTGCCAGCAGTATGGGACAGGCGCTGAACACCGGGGAGCTGTTTTTT	CASSMGQALNTGELFF
few	TRBD2	TRBV4-3	TRBJ2-2	TGCGCCAGCAGCCAAGATTACGGAGCGGGGGATGACACCGGGGAGCTGTTTTTT	CASSQDYGAGDDTGELFF
-	-	TRBV19	TRBJ1-1	TGTGCCAGTAGTATAGATCCGGTAAACACTGAAGCTTTCTTT	CASSIDPVNTEAFF
-	TRBD1	TRBV5-1	TRBJ1-1	TGCGCCAGCAGCCCCGGGACAGCGAACACTGAAGCTTTCTTT	CASSPGTANTEAFF
-	TRBD1	TRBV5-4	TRBJ1-4	TGTGCCAGCAGCTTGGTAATGGGAGGGACAGGGACGACGGGAAAACTGTTTTTT	CASSLVMGGTGTTGKLFF
-	-	TRBV9	TRBJ1-1	TGTGCCAGCAGCCGACAGGAACTGAACACTGAAGCTTTCTTT	CASSRQELNTEAFF
-	TRBD2	TRBV2	TRBJ2-1	TGTGCCAGCAGAACCGGGACTAGCCAGTTCTTC	CASRTGTSQFF
-	-	TRBV19	TRBJ1-4	TGTGCCAGTAGTATAGCCGGCCGGGTGTATGAAAAACTGTTTTTT	CASSIAGRVYEKLFF
once	-	TRBV10-3	TRBJ1-1	TGTGCCATCAGCCTACAAGGAGCGAAGGCTTTCTTT	CAISLQGAKAFF
-	TRBD2	TRBV6-1	TRBJ2-5	TGTGCCAGCAGTGAAGCTCTCTGGGCTAGCGGGATAAAGACCCAGTACTTC	CASSEALWASGIKTQYF
-	TRBD1	TRBV9	TRBJ1-1	TGTGCCAGCAGCGTAACAGGGGGTGCTGAGGCTTTCTTT	CASSVTGGAEAFF
-	-	TRBV5-1	TRBJ1-4	TGCGCCAGCAGCATTGGGATGGGAGCAACTAATGAAAAACTGTTTTTT	CASSIGMGATNEKLFF
-	-	TRBV21-1	TRBJ2-1	TGTGCCAGCACCAGCCTTTCATGGGACAGGGGTAGGAATGAGCAGTTCTTC	CASTSLSWDRGRNEQFF
-	-	TRBV30	TRBJ2-5	TGTGCCCTATGGGGGGGCCAGGAGACCCAGTACTTC	CALWGGQETQYF
-	-	TRBV7-2	TRBJ1-2	TGTGCCAGCAGCCAGGCGACAGTCTCCGGCTACACCTTC	CASSQATVSGYTF
-	TRBD1	TRBV30	TRBJ2-2	TGTGCCTGGAGAGGGACAGCGAACACCGGGGAGCTGTTTTTT	CAWRGTANTGELFF
-	-	TRBV5-1	TRBJ2-3	TGCGCCAGCAGCTACTCGACAGATACGCAGTATTTT	CASSYSTDTQYF
-	-	TRBV18	TRBJ2-6	TGTGCCAGCTCACCGCTGGGCCTTCGCTCTGGGGCCAACGTCCTGACTTTC	CASSPLGLRSGANVLTF
-	TRBD1	TRBV19	TRBJ1-5	TGTGCCTCCGAAGGACAGGGGGCGGGTCAGCCCCAGCATTTT	CASEGQGAGQPQHF
few	TRBD1	TRBV29-1	TRBJ2-7	TGCAGCGTGGGACAGAGCTCCTACGAGCAGTACTTC	CSVGQSSYEQYF
-	TRBD2	TRBV29-1	TRBJ2-3	TGCAGCGGAGGGGGCGGGGGGGCATTAGATACGCAGTATTTT	CSGGGGGALDTQYF
-	TRBD1	TRBV30	TRBJ1-4	TGTGCCTGGAACCCCAAGACAGGGGGGAATGAAAAACTGTTTTTT	CAWNPKTGGNEKLFF
-	-	TRBV2	TRBJ2-5	TGTGCCAGCAGTGAAGGTCAGGCAGGGATAGGGACCCAGTACTTC	CASSEGQAGIGTQYF
-	-	TRBV18	TRBJ1-1	TGTGCCAGCTCATCGACATCGAACACTGAAGCTTTCTTT	CASSSTSNTEAFF
-	-	TRBV2	TRBJ1-1	TGTGCCAGCAGCCAAACTCAGAACACTGAAGCTTTCTTT	CASSQTQNTEAFF
-	TRBD2	TRBV6-5	TRBJ2-3	TGTGCCAGCAGTTACTCGATACGGGGGGGCCCAGATACGCAGTATTTT	CASSYSIRGGPDTQYF
once	-	TRBV27	TRBJ1-5	TGTGCCAGCAGTGGACAGAGAAGCAATCAGCCCCAGCATTTT	CASSGQRSNQPQHF
-	-	TRBV6-6	TRBJ1-2	TGTGCCAGCAGTCCCCGGACTGGGGGCTACACCTTC	CASSPRTGGYTF